The 31 T cell receptor beta chains reported below all come from one sample, sequenced in a study of T cell repertoires in cytomegalovirus infection. One entry per CDR3 protein results from TCRdb running MiXCR on the reads. The table has about 260,000 distinct CDR3 sequences, about an eighth seen once; the top ten hold 8.5% to 10%. Sequencing used PBMCs. These receptors were obtained from a human donor in good health (CMV status not recorded). Some clones in this sample may be carry-over from other donors' samples.

Ten or more counts support this clonotype. The CDR3 region has the DNA TGTGCCAGCAGCCAAAGCTGGGGTCCCGGGACTAGCGGTAGCTACGAGCAGTACTTC. Amino acids: CASSQSWGPGTSGSYEQYF. V is TRBV4-2 and J is TRBJ2-7, with 11 bases lining up with TRBD2. The germline CDR1 and CDR2 sequences are LGHNA and YNFKEQ. V was pared by 2 bases and J by 3 bases, with 15 bases of the junction left unmatched. The CDR3 extends over 19 amino acids.

V gene TRBV12-3 or TRBV12-4 combines with J gene TRBJ2-7; a possible D gene is TRBD2 (5 bases). This CDR3 has 16 amino acids. Trimming removed 3 bases at V and 0 bases at J, with 15 bases between. CDR3 protein: CASSFGVGKSSYEQYF. The CDR3 region has the DNA TGTGCCAGCAGTTTCGGGGTCGGGAAAAGCTCCTACGAGCAGTACTTC.

V usage is TRBV28 and J usage is TRBJ1-5, with D possibly TRBD1 on 5 matching bases. The CDR3 runs 12 residues. CDR1 is MDHEN and CDR2 is SYDVKM in the germline V gene. V lost 10 bases to trimming and J lost 5 bases, with 12 bases between them. The CDR3 DNA sequence: TGTGCCACCAGGGTTCTCCATCAGCCCCAGCATTTT. Its translation: CATRVLHQPQHF. Looking up the rest from reference TRBV28 and TRBJ1-5 gives the full variable domain: DVKVTQSSRYLVKRTGEKVFLECVQDMDHENMFWYRQDPGLGLRLIYFSYDVKMKEKGDIPEGYSVSREKKERFSLILESASTNQTSMYLCATRVLHQPQHFGDGTRLSIL.

This rearrangement joins TRBV29-1 to TRBJ2-5; unclear D gene. CDR3 size: 12 residues. CDR1 SQVTM and CDR2 ANQGSEA come from the germline V gene. Trimming cost V 1 base and J 1 base, with 4 bases left between them. The CDR3, as DNA: TGCAGCGTTGAAGTTTTCCAAGAGACCCAGTACTTC. This translates into CSVEVFQETQYF.

This clonotype was picked up a small number of times. The genes are TRBV7-3 and TRBJ2-7; D is ambiguous. Germline CDR1 and CDR2: SGHTA and FQGTGA. The CDR3 length is 16 residues. Deletions cut 1 base from V and 2 bases from J, with 15 bases between. The CDR3 here is CASSLIATASPYEQYF. CDR3 bases: TGTGCCAGCAGCTTAATAGCTACAGCCTCCCCCTACGAGCAGTACTTC.

This clonotype was counted many times. The CDR3 loop is CASSLFGGGNSPLHF. As DNA, the CDR3 is TGTGCCAGCAGCTTATTTGGGGGAGGGAATTCACCCCTCCACTTT. The chain has TRBV7-3 and TRBJ1-6, with D possibly matching TRBD1 (5 bases). V lost 2 bases and J 7 bases, leaving 12 bases between the germline ends. In germline, CDR1 is SGHTA, CDR2 FQGTGA. CDR3 length: 15 amino acids.

At least ten counts were recorded for this clonotype. V and J are TRBV7-2 and TRBJ2-7, with D unclear. V was clipped by 6 bases and J by 2 bases, with 17 bases between them. The germline gives CDR1 SGHTA, CDR2 FQGNSA. The CDR3 covers 15 residues. CDR3 DNA sequence: TGTGCCAGCAGTTCCTCGTGGGGAATTCCCTACGAGCAGTACTTC. Its protein is CASSSSWGIPYEQYF.

This clonotype was seen more than once but under ten times. The genes are TRBV15 and TRBJ2-7; 9 positions agree with TRBD1. Germline V CDR1 and CDR2: LNHNV, YYDKDF (reference sequence). The CDR3 runs 15 residues. Trimming at V came to 1 base and at J to 4 bases, leaving 5 bases not matched to a gene. CDR3 in DNA: TGTGCCACCAGCAGAGCCCCGGGACAGGGATACGAGCAGTACTTC. This gives the protein CATSRAPGQGYEQYF. Based on the CDR3 plus reference TRBV15 and TRBJ2-7, the full variable domain is DAMVIQNPRYQVTQFGKPVTLSCSQTLNHNVMYWYQQKSSQAPKLLFHYYDKDFNNEADTPDNFQSRRPNTSFCFLDIRSPGLGDTAMYLCATSRAPGQGYEQYFGPGTRLTVT.

The V gene is TRBV28, the J gene TRBJ1-3; 7 nucleotides match TRBD1. Germline CDR1 reads MDHEN; CDR2 reads SYDVKM. V shed 5 bases and J 8 bases; nucleotides not matched to a gene: 12. The CDR3 consists of 15 residues. CDR3 DNA: TGTGCCAGCAGTCCCAAATACAGGGGTTATTACACCATATATTTT. Its translation is CASSPKYRGYYTIYF.

The rearrangement links TRBV7-8 to TRBJ2-3; no firm D call. The CDR3 is 17 amino acids. The germline V gene encodes CDR1 SGHVS and CDR2 FQNEAQ. The V gene lost 2 bases and the J gene lost 1 base, with 16 bases spanning the gap. CDR3: CASSLMLARLGTDTQYF. In DNA form, the CDR3 reads TGTGCCAGCAGCTTAATGTTGGCGCGTCTAGGCACAGATACGCAGTATTTT.

The rearrangement links TRBV20-1 to TRBJ2-2; 14 positions agree with TRBD2. Trimming at V came to 0 bases and at J to 7 bases, leaving 4 bases not matched to a gene. This CDR3 is built from 16 residues. Germline V gene data show CDR1 as DFQATT and CDR2 as SNEGSKA (reference sequence). Here the CDR3 reads CSARDGGLAGVGELFF. CDR3 nucleotides: TGCAGTGCTAGAGATGGGGGACTAGCGGGAGTCGGGGAGCTGTTTTTT.

This clonotype occurred many times. The chain employs TRBV6-1 and TRBJ2-1; 11 bases line up with TRBD2. Germline CDR1 and CDR2: MNHNS and SASEGT. This CDR3 has 15 amino acids. V was clipped by 3 bases and J by 6 bases; unmatched bases: 4. The CDR3 sequence is CASSEGTSGSNEQFF. The CDR3 nucleotides read TGTGCCAGCAGTGAGGGAACTAGCGGGAGCAATGAGCAGTTCTTC.

This clonotype was observed many times. This chain joins TRBV2 and TRBJ1-1, with D perhaps TRBD1 (5 bases). The CDR3 covers 15 residues. CDR1 and CDR2 from the germline V gene are SNHLY and FYNNEI. Between the trimmed V and J ends, which lost 1 base and 0 bases, there was a span of 9 bases. CDR3 amino acids: CASSEVGRVNTEAFF. The DNA of the CDR3 is TGTGCCAGCAGTGAAGTAGGCAGGGTGAACACTGAAGCTTTCTTT.

This clonotype was detected many times. The J gene is TRBJ2-7, the V gene TRBV7-2; perhaps TRBD2 as D (5 bases). CDR1 SGHTA and CDR2 FQGNSA come from the germline V gene. The CDR3 is made up of 13 amino acids. V lost 3 bases and J lost 1, with 7 bases in between. CDR3 amino acids: CASSFRGSYEQYF. The CDR3 DNA follows: TGTGCCAGCAGCTTCCGGGGTTCCTACGAGCAGTACTTC.

A remark on this clonotype: Being one base from a much bigger clone, this may be a read error. The rearrangement uses TRBV12-3 or TRBV12-4 and TRBJ1-1; TRBD1 is a possible D gene (5 bases). The CDR3 has 12 residues. The CDR3 nucleotides read TGTGCCAGCAGTCCAGGGACCGGCCAAGCTTCCTTT. Its translation is CASSPGTGQASF.

This clonotype was counted many times. V usage is TRBV7-2 and J usage is TRBJ2-3; a possible D gene is TRBD1 (5 bases). Trimming took 5 bases from V and 4 from J, leaving 10 bases between them. The germline V gene has CDR1 SGHTA and CDR2 FQGNSA. The CDR3 length is 13 residues. In DNA form, the CDR3 reads TGTGCCAGCAGCCATGACAGATCAGATACGCAGTATTTT. It codes for CASSHDRSDTQYF.

The J gene is TRBJ2-5, the V gene TRBV20-1; no firm D call. The CDR3 is 15 amino acids. The germline CDR1 and CDR2 sequences are DFQATT and SNEGSKA (reference sequence). V was cut by 0 bases and J by 1 base, with 12 bases left in between. DNA for the CDR3: TGCAGTGCTAGAGATTATAGGAGACCCCAAGAGACCCAGTACTTC. Amino acid sequence: CSARDYRRPQETQYF.

The table lists this clonotype with many counts. The chain uses TRBV7-9 and TRBJ1-1, with D hard to call. The CDR3 is 15 residues long. In germline, CDR1 is SEHNR, CDR2 FQNEAQ (reference sequence). Between the trimmed V and J ends, which lost 1 base and 0 bases, there was a span of 9 bases. The CDR3 region is CASSLGVGMNTEAFF. Here the CDR3 DNA reads TGTGCCAGCAGCTTAGGGGTAGGAATGAACACTGAAGCTTTCTTT.

There are many counts of this clonotype. The chain couples TRBV3-1 to TRBJ2-1; D remains ambiguous. The V gene lost 1 base and the J gene lost 3 bases, with 7 bases spanning the gap. The CDR3 is 14 residues long. Germline CDR1 reads LGHDT; CDR2 reads YNNKEL (reference sequence). CDR3 DNA: TGTGCCAGCAGCCAAGTCTTGCTCTACAATGAGCAGTTCTTC. Residues: CASSQVLLYNEQFF.

The genes are TRBV5-1 and TRBJ2-7, with D tentatively TRBD1 (6 bases). Germline V CDR1 and CDR2: SGHRS, YFSETQ. Trimming cost V 2 bases and J 7 bases, with 13 bases left between them. The CDR3 sequence is 13 residues long. The CDR3, as DNA: TGCGCCAGCAGCTTTGGGACACTTTCTGAGCAGTACTTC. It specifies CASSFGTLSEQYF.

This clonotype was found many times. V and J are TRBV7-2 and TRBJ1-5; D is possibly TRBD1 (5 bases). The CDR3 is 15 residues long. V was shortened by 1 base and J by 9 bases, with 16 bases between the two germline ends. Per germline, CDR1 SGHTA and CDR2 FQGNSA. DNA of the CDR3: TGTGCCAGCAGCTTAGAAGGGGCCACTTCTCGGCCCCAGCATTTT. Its protein product is CASSLEGATSRPQHF.

A few counts support this clonotype. A much more abundant neighbour one base away suggests this may be a read error. The chain joins TRBV7-9 to TRBJ1-1; D is ambiguous. Germline V lookup: CDR1 SEHNR, CDR2 FQNEAQ (reference sequence). V was clipped by 3 bases and J by 1 base, with 6 bases between them. CDR3 length equals 13 residues. This CDR3 is CASSFKGNTEAFF. The CDR3 DNA sequence: TGTGCCAGCAGCTTCAAGGGGAACACTGAAGCTTTCTTT.

This clonotype was recorded many times. The chain recombines TRBV24-1 with TRBJ2-7, with 7 bases matching TRBD2. The V gene end was trimmed by 4 bases and the J gene end by 6 bases; junction bases not matched to a gene: 5. The CDR3 loop spans 13 amino acids. Germline V CDR1 and CDR2: KGHDR, SFDVKD. The CDR3 spells CATSESGRGEQYF. CDR3 in DNA: TGTGCCACCAGTGAGTCAGGGAGGGGCGAGCAGTACTTC.

The V call is TRBV19, the J call TRBJ1-2; 10 bases fit TRBD1. Germline trimming cut 8 bases from V and 5 bases from J; bases unmatched to any gene: 8. Germline V gives CDR1 LNHDA, CDR2 SQIVND (reference sequence). The CDR3 contains 14 residues. The CDR3 loop is CASLTGTGEYGYTF. The CDR3 coding sequence is TGTGCCAGTTTGACCGGGACAGGGGAATATGGCTACACCTTC.

V usage is TRBV20-1 and J usage is TRBJ1-6; D remains ambiguous. The CDR3 runs 16 residues. Looked up from germline, CDR1 is DFQATT and CDR2 is SNEGSKA (reference sequence). V gave up 0 bases and J gave up 0 bases, with 9 bases separating them. CDR3 amino acids: CSARDRGDSYNSPLHF. In nucleotides, the CDR3 is TGCAGTGCTAGAGATCGAGGCGACTCCTATAATTCACCCCTCCACTTT.

The chain carries TRBV5-6 and TRBJ1-1, with TRBD1 matching over 7 bases. Losses at the gene ends were 1 base for V and 7 bases for J; bases not matched to a gene: 4. The CDR3 length is 13 residues. Germline CDR1 and CDR2: SGHDT and YYEEEE. For the CDR3, the DNA is TGTGCCAGCAGCTTGACAGGGGACGATGAAGCTTTCTTT. Amino acid sequence: CASSLTGDDEAFF.

CDR3 nucleotide sequence: TGTGCCAGCAGTTACTCGGACTGGGCACGATACGAGCAGTACTTC. It codes for CASSYSDWARYEQYF. This rearrangement joins TRBV6-2 or TRBV6-3 to TRBJ2-7, with D possibly TRBD2 on 5 matching bases. V was clipped by 0 bases and J by 4 bases, with 13 bases between them. Germline loops: CDR1 MNHEY, CDR2 SVGEGT. This CDR3 has 15 amino acids.

This clonotype was seen repeatedly, ten times or more. This rearrangement joins TRBV7-2 to TRBJ1-5; possible D gene TRBD1, 6 bases. V gave up 5 bases and J gave up 2 bases, with 13 bases separating them. Germline lookup yields CDR1 SGHTA and CDR2 FQGNSA. The CDR3 totals 15 residues. The CDR3 sequence is CASSEGVSGNQPQHF. CDR3 sequence (DNA): TGTGCCAGCAGCGAGGGGGTATCGGGCAATCAGCCCCAGCATTTT.

Comments on this clonotype: One base away lies a much larger clone, so this may be a sequencing read error. The chain links TRBV11-2 to TRBJ2-1, with D unresolved. The germline CDR1 and CDR2 sequences are SGHAT and FQNNGV. This CDR3 is 13 amino acids long. The CDR3 loop reads CATSNGRYNEQFF. Here the CDR3 DNA reads TGTGCCACCAGCAACGGACGGTACAATGAGCAGTTCTTC. Complete variable domain (other parts from reference TRBV11-2 and TRBJ2-1): EAGVAQSPRYKIIEKRQSVAFWCNPISGHATLYWYQQILGQGPKLLIQFQNNGVVDDSQLPKDRFSAERLKGVDSTLKIQPAKLEDSAVYLCATSNGRYNEQFFGPGTRLTVL.

This clonotype was recorded at least ten times. The rearrangement links TRBV5-6 to TRBJ1-1; D gene ambiguous. Germline lookup yields CDR1 SGHDT and CDR2 YYEEEE. This CDR3 contains 15 residues. The ends were cut back, 2 bases at V and 1 base at J, with 12 bases in the middle. The CDR3 DNA follows: TGTGCCAGCAGCTTTAGATCCCACTCGAACACTGAAGCTTTCTTT. Its translation: CASSFRSHSNTEAFF.

This clonotype was picked up many times. V is TRBV12-3 or TRBV12-4 and J is TRBJ1-1; 7 nucleotides agree with TRBD1. The CDR3 has 14 amino acids. The V gene end was trimmed by 5 bases and the J gene end by 3 bases; junction bases not matched to a gene: 6. The chain's CDR3 is CASSPDRSYTEAFF. In DNA form, the CDR3 reads TGTGCCAGCAGTCCGGACAGGTCTTACACTGAAGCTTTCTTT.